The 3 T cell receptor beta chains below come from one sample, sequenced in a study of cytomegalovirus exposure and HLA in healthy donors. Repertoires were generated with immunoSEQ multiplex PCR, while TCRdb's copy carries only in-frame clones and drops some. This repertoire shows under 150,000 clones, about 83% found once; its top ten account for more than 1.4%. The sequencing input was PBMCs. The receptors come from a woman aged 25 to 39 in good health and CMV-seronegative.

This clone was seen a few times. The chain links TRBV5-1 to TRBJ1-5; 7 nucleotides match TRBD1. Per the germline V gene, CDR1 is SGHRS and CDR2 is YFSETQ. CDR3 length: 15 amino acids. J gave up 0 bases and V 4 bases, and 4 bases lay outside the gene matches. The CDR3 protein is CASSERTGSNQPQHF. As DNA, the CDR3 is TGCGCCAGCAGCGAACGGACAGGTAGCAATCAGCCCCAGCATTTT. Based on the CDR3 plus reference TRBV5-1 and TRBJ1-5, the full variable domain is KAGVTQTPRYLIKTRGQQVTLSCSPISGHRSVSWYQQTPGQGLQFLFEYFSETQRNKGNFPGRFSGRQFSNSRSEMNVSTLELGDSALYLCASSERTGSNQPQHFGDGTRLSIL.

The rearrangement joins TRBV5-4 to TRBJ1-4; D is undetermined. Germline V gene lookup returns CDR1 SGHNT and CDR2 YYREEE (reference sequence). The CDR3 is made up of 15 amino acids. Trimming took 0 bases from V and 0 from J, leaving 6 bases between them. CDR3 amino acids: CASSLGRATNEKLFF. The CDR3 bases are TGTGCCAGCAGCTTGGGGCGGGCAACTAATGAAAAACTGTTTTTT.

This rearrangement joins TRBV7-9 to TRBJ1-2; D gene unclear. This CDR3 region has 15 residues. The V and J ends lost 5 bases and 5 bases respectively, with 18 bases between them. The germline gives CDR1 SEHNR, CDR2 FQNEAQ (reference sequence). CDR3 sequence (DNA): TGTGCCAGCAGCGAGGTGGGTGACCTCCTATATGGCTACACCTTC. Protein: CASSEVGDLLYGYTF.